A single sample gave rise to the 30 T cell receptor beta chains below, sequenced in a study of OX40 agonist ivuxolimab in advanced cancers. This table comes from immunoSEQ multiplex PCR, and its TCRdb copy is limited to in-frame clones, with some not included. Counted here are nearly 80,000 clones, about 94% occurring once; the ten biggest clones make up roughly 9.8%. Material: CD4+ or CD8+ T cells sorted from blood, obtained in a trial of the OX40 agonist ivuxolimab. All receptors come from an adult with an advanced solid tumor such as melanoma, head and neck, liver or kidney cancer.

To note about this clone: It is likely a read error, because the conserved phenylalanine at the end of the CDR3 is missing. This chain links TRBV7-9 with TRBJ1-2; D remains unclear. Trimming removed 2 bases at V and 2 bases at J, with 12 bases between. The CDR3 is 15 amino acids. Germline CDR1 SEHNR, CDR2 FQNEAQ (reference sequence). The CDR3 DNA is TGTGCCAGCAGCTTAATACGGATAGCAAACTATGGCTACACCCTC. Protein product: CASSLIRIANYGYTL.

The CDR3 DNA follows: TGTGCCAGCAGTTTATTTTCGCGGACCTACGAGCAGTACTTC. Translating gives CASSLFSRTYEQYF. The chain combines TRBV27 with TRBJ2-7; D gene unclear. From germline, CDR1 is MNHEY and CDR2 SMNVEV (reference sequence). V was cut by 1 base and J by 2 bases, with 9 bases left in between. This CDR3 region has 14 residues.

The CDR3 DNA is TGTGCCAGCTCCCCAAACACCGGGGAGCTGTTTTTT. Its translation is CASSPNTGELFF. V and J are TRBV6-5 and TRBJ2-2; D gene unclear. There are 12 residues in the CDR3. With 8 bases removed from V and 2 bases from J, the gap between germline ends came to 6 bases. Germline CDR1 MNHEY, CDR2 SVGAGI.

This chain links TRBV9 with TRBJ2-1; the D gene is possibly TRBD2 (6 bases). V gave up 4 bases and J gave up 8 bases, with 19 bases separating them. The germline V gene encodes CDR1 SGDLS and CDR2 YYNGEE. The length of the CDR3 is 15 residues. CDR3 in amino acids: CASSSGTSLTDEQFF. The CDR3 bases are TGTGCCAGCAGCTCCGGGACTTCCCTTACCGATGAGCAGTTCTTC.

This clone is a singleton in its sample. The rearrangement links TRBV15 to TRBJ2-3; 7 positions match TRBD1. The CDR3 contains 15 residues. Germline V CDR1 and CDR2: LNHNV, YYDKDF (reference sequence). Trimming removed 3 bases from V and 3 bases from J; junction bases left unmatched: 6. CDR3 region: CATSSYRGGTDTQYF. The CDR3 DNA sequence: TGTGCCACCAGCAGCTACAGGGGTGGAACAGATACGCAGTATTTT.

CDR3: CASSRTGEEQFF. The CDR3 bases are TGCGCCAGCAGCCGCACAGGTGAGGAGCAGTTCTTC. This chain uses TRBV4-1 with TRBJ2-1, with D tentatively TRBD1 (5 bases). Trimming left V 4 bases short and J 10 bases short, with 11 bases between. Germline CDR1 MGHRA, CDR2 YSYEKL. This CDR3 region has 12 residues.

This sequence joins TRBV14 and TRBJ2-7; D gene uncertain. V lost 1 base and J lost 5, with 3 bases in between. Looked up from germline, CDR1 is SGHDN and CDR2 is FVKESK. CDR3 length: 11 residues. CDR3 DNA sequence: TGTGCCAGCAGCCAAGGGAACGAGCAGTACTTC. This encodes CASSQGNEQYF.

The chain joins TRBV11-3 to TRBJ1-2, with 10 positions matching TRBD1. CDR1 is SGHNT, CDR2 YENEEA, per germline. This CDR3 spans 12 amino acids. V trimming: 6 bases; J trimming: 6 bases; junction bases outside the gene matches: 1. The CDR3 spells CASRGTGDGYTF. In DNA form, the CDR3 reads TGTGCCAGCAGGGGGACAGGGGATGGCTACACCTTC.

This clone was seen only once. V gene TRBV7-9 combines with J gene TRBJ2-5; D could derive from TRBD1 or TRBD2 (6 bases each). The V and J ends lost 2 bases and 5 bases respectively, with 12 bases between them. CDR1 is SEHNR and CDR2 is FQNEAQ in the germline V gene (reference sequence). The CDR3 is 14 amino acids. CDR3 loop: CASSLREGGETQYF. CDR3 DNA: TGTGCCAGCAGCTTACGCGAAGGGGGGGAGACCCAGTACTTC.

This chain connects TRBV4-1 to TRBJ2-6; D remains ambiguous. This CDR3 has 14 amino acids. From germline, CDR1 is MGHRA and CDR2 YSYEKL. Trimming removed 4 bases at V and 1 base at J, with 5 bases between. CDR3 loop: CASSLGSGANVLTF. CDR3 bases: TGCGCCAGCAGCCTCGGGTCTGGGGCCAACGTCCTGACTTTC.

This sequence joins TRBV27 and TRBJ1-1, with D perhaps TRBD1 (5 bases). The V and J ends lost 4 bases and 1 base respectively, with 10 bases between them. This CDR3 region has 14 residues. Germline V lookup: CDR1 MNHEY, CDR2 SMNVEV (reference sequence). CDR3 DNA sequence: TGTGCCAGCAGTTCTGAGACAGCGAACACTGAAGCTTTCTTT. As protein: CASSSETANTEAFF.

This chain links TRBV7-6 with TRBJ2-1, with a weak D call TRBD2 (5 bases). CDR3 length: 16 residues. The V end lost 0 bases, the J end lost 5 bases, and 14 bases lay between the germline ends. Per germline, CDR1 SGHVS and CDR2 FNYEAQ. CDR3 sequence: CASSLAAAAGNNEQFF. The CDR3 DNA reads TGTGCCAGCAGCTTAGCGGCCGCCGCGGGCAACAATGAGCAGTTCTTC. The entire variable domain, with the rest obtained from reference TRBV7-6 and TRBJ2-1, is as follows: GAGVSQSPRYKVTKRGQDVALRCDPISGHVSLYWYRQALGQGPEFLTYFNYEAQQDKSGLPNDRFSAERPEGSISTLTIQRTEQRDSAMYRCASSLAAAAGNNEQFFGPGTRLTVL.

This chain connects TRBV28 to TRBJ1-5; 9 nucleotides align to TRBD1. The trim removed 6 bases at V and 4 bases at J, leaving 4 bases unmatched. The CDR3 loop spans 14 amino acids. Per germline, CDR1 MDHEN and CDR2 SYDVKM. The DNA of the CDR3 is TGTGCCAGCAGCCAGACAGGGGGGAATCAGCCCCAGCATTTT. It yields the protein CASSQTGGNQPQHF. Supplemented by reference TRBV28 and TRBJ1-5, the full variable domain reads DVKVTQSSRYLVKRTGEKVFLECVQDMDHENMFWYRQDPGLGLRLIYFSYDVKMKEKGDIPEGYSVSREKKERFSLILESASTNQTSMYLCASSQTGGNQPQHFGDGTRLSIL.

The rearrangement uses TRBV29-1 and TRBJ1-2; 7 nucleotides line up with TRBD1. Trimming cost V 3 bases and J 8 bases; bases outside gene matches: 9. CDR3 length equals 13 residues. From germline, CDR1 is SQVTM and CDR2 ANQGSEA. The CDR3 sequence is CSVDPGQLGGYTF. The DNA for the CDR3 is TGCAGCGTTGACCCGGGACAGCTGGGAGGCTACACCTTC.

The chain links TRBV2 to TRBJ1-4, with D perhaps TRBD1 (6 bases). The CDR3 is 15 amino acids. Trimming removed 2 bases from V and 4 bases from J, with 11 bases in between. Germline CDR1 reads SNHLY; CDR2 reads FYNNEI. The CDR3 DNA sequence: TGTGCCAGCAGTGAAAGTGGACAGATTAATGAAAAACTGTTTTTT. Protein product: CASSESGQINEKLFF. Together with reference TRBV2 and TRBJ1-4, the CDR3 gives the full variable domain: EPEVTQTPSHQVTQMGQEVILRCVPISNHLYFYWYRQILGQKVEFLVSFYNNEISEKSEIFDDQFSVERPDGSNFTLKIRSTKLEDSAMYFCASSESGQINEKLFFGSGTQLSVL.

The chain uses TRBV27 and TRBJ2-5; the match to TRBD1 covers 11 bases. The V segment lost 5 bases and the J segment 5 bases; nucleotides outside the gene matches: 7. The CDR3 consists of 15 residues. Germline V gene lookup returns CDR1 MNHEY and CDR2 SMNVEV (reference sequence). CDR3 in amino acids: CASSPGQGAGETQYF. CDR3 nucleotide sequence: TGTGCCAGCAGTCCAGGACAGGGGGCAGGTGAGACCCAGTACTTC.

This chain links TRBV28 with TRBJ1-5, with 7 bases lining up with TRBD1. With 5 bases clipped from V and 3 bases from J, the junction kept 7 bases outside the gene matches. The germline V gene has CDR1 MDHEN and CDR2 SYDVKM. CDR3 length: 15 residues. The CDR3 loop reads CASSDGTANNQPQHF. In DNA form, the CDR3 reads TGTGCCAGCAGTGACGGGACAGCTAACAATCAGCCCCAGCATTTT. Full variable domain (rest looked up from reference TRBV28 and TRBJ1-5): DVKVTQSSRYLVKRTGEKVFLECVQDMDHENMFWYRQDPGLGLRLIYFSYDVKMKEKGDIPEGYSVSREKKERFSLILESASTNQTSMYLCASSDGTANNQPQHFGDGTRLSIL.

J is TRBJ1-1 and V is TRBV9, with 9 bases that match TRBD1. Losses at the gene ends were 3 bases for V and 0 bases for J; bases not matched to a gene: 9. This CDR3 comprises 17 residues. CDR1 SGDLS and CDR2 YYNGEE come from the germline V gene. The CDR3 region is CASSATRDRAMNTEAFF. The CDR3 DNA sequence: TGTGCCAGCAGCGCTACCCGGGACAGGGCTATGAACACTGAAGCTTTCTTT.

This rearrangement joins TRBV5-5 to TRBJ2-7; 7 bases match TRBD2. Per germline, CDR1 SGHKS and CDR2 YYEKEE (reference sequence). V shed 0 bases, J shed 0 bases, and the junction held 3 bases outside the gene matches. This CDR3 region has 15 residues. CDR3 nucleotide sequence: TGTGCCAGCAGCTTGGAGGGACTACACTCCTACGAGCAGTACTTC. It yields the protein CASSLEGLHSYEQYF.

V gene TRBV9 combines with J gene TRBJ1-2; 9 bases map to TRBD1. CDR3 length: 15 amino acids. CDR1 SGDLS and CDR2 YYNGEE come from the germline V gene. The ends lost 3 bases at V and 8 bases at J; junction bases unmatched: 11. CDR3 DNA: TGTGCCAGCAGCGGCCCGGACAGGGGTATTACAGGCTACACCTTC. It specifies CASSGPDRGITGYTF.

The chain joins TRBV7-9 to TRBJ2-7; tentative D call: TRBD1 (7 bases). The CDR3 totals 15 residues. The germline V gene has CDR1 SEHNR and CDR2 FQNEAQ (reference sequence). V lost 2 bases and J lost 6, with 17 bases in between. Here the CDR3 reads CASSLSQGRTREQYF. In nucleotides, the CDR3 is TGTGCCAGCAGCTTATCACAGGGGAGGACGCGCGAGCAGTACTTC.

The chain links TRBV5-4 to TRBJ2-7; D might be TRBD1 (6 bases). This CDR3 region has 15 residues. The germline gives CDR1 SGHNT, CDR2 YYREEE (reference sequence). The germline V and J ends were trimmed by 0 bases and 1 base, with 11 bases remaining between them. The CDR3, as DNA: TGTGCCAGCAGCTTGGACCAGGGGTCATCCTACGAGCAGTACTTC. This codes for CASSLDQGSSYEQYF.

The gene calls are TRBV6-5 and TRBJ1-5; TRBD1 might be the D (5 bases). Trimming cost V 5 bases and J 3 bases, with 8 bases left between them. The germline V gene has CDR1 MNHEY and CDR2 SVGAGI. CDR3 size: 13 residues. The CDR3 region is CASSKGLNQPQHF. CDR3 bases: TGTGCCAGCAGTAAGGGGCTCAATCAGCCCCAGCATTTT.

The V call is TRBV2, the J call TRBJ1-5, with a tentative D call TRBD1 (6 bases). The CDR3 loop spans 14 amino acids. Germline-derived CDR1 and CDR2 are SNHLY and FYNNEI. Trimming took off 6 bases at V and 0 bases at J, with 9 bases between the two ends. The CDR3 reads CASRGQYSNQPQHF. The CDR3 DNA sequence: TGTGCCAGCAGAGGACAGTATAGCAATCAGCCCCAGCATTTT.

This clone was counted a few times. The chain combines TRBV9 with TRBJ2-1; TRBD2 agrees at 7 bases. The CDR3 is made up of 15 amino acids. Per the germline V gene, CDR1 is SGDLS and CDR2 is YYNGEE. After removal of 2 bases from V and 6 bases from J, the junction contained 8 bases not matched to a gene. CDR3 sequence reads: CASSVETSSPNEQFF. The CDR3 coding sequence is TGTGCCAGCAGCGTTGAGACTAGCTCACCCAATGAGCAGTTCTTC.

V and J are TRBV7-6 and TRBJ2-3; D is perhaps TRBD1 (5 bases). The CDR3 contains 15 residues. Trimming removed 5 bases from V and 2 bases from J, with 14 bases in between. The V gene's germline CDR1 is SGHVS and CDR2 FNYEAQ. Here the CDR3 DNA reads TGTGCCAGCAGCCTTGGAGACAGTTCCACAGATACGCAGTATTTT. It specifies CASSLGDSSTDTQYF.

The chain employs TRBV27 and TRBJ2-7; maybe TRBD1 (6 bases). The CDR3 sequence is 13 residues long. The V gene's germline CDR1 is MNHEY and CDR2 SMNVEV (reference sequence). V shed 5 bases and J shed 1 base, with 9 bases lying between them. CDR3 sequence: CASSPGQSYEQYF. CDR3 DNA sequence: TGTGCCAGCAGTCCAGGACAGTCCTACGAGCAGTACTTC.

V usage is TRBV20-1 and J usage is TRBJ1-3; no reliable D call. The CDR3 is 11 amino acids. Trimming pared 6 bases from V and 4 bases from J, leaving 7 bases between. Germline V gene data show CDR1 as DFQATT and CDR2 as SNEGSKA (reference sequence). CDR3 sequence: CSASSGNTIYF. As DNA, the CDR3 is TGCAGTGCCTCCAGCGGAAACACCATATATTTT.

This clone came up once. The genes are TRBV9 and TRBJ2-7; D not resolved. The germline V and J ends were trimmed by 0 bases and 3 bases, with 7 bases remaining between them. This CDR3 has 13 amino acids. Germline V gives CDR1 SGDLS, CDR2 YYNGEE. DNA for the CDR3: TGTGCCAGCAGCGTAGACTTGGGCTACGAGCAGTACTTC. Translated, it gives CASSVDLGYEQYF.

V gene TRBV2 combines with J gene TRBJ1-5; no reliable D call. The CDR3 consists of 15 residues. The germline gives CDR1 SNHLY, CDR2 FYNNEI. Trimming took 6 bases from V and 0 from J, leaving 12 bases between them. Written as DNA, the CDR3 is TGTGCCAGCAGCCCCGGCCGGGTTAGCAATCAGCCCCAGCATTTT. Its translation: CASSPGRVSNQPQHF.